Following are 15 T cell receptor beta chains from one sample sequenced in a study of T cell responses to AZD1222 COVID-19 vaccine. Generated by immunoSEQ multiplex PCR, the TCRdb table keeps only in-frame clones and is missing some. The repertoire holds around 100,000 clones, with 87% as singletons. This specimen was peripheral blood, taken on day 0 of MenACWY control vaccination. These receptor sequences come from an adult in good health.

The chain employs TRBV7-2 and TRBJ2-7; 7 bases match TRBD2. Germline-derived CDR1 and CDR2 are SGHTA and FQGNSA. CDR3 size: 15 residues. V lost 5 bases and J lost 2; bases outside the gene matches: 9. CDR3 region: CASSPPRLAAYEQYF. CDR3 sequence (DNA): TGTGCCAGCAGCCCCCCGAGACTAGCAGCCTACGAGCAGTACTTC.

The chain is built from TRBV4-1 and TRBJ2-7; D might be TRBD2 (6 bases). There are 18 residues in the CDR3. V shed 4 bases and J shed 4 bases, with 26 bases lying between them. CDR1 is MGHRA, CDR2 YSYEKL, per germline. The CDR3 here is CASSPVVGGYLAGYEQYF. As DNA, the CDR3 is TGCGCCAGCAGCCCTGTAGTAGGAGGGTACCTAGCAGGTTACGAGCAGTACTTC.

The CDR3 here is CASSETGGFYEQYF. The CDR3 DNA sequence: TGTGCCAGCAGCGAGACAGGGGGGTTCTACGAGCAGTACTTC. The chain links TRBV9 to TRBJ2-7, with TRBD1 matching over 9 bases. The V gene end was trimmed by 3 bases and the J gene end by 3 bases; junction bases not matched to a gene: 4. The CDR3 has 14 residues. Germline CDR1 is SGDLS and CDR2 is YYNGEE.

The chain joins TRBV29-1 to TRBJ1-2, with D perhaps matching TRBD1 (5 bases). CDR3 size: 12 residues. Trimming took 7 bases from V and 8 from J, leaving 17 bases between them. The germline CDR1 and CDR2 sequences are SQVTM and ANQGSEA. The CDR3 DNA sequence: TGCAGCGCCGTGGGGGAAAGAGGAGGCTACACCTTC. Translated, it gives CSAVGERGGYTF.

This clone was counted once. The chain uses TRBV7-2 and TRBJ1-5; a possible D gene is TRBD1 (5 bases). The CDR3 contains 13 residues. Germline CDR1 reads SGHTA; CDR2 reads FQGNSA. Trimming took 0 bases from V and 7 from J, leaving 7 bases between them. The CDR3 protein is CASSLAQDQPQHF. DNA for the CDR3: TGTGCCAGCAGCTTAGCACAGGACCAGCCCCAGCATTTT.

CDR3 nucleotides: TGTGCCAGCGGGGACAGGGGAGGTTCACCCCTCCACTTT. Its protein is CASGDRGGSPLHF. The chain links TRBV5-4 to TRBJ1-6; 10 nucleotides line up with TRBD1. This CDR3 has 13 residues. V gave up 7 bases and J gave up 9 bases; unmatched junction bases: 4. The V gene's germline CDR1 is SGHNT and CDR2 YYREEE (reference sequence). Combining the CDR3 with reference TRBV5-4 and TRBJ1-6 gives the whole variable domain ETGVTQSPTHLIKTRGQQVTLRCSSQSGHNTVSWYQQALGQGPQFIFQYYREEENGRGNFPPRFSGLQFPNYSSELNVNALELDDSALYLCASGDRGGSPLHFGNGTRLTVT.

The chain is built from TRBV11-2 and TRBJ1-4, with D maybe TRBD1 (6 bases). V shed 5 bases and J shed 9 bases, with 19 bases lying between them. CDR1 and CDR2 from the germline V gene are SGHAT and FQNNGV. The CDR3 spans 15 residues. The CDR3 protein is CASSQYRRGVQKLFF. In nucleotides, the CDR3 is TGTGCCAGCAGCCAGTACCGGAGGGGGGTTCAAAAACTGTTTTTT.

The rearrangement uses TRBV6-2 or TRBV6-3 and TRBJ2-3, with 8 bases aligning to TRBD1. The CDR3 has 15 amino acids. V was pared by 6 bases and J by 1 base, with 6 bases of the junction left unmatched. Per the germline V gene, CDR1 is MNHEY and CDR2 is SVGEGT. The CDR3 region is CASRYGQGGTDTQYF. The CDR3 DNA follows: TGTGCCAGCAGATACGGACAGGGCGGCACAGATACGCAGTATTTT.

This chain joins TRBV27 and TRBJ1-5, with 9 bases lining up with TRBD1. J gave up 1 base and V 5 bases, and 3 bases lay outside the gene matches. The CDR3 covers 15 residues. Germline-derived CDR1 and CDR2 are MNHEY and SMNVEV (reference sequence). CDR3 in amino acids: CASSTGTGSNQPQHF. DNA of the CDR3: TGTGCCAGCAGTACAGGGACAGGGAGCAATCAGCCCCAGCATTTT.

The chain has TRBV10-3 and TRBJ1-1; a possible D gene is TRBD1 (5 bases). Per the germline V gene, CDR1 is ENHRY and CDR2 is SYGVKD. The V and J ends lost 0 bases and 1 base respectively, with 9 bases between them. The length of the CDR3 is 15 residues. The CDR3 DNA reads TGTGCCATCAGTGAGTCGGGGCAGGCGAACACTGAAGCTTTCTTT. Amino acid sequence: CAISESGQANTEAFF.

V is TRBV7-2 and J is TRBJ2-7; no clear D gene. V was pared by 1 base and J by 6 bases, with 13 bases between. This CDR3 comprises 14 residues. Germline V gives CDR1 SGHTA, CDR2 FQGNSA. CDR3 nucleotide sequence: TGTGCCAGCAGCTTAGTTACCTATGGTGGCGAGCAGTACTTC. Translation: CASSLVTYGGEQYF.

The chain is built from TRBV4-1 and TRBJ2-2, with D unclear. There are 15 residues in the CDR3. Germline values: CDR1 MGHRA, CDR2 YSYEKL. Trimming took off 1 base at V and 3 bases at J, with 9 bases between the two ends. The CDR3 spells CASSQVLRDTGELFF. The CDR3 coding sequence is TGCGCCAGCAGCCAAGTCCTTAGGGACACCGGGGAGCTGTTTTTT.

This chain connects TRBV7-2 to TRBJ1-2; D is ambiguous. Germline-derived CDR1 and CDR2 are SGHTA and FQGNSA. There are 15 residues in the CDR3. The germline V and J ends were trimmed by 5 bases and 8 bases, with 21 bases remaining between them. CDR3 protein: CASSTLPPAGGGYTF. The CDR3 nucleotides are TGTGCCAGCAGCACCCTCCCCCCGGCTGGCGGCGGCTACACCTTC. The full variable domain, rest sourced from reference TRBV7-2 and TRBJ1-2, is GAGVSQSPSNKVTEKGKDVELRCDPISGHTALYWYRQSLGQGLEFLIYFQGNSAPDKSGLPSDRFSAERTGGSVSTLTIQRTQQEDSAVYLCASSTLPPAGGGYTFGSGTRLTVV.

CDR3 sequence (DNA): TGTGCCATCAGTGGTCTGGGAGGGTCCTACAATGAGCAGTTCTTC. Its protein product is CAISGLGGSYNEQFF. V and J are TRBV10-3 and TRBJ2-1, with 7 positions matching TRBD2. The trim removed 4 bases at V and 1 base at J, leaving 4 bases unmatched. The V gene's germline CDR1 is ENHRY and CDR2 SYGVKD. This CDR3 comprises 15 residues.

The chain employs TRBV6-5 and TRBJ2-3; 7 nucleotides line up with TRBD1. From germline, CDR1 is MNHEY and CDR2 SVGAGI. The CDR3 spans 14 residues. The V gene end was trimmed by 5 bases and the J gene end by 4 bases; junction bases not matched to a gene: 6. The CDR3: CASSPGGSADTQYF. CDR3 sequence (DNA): TGTGCCAGCAGTCCAGGGGGATCGGCAGATACGCAGTATTTT.